The clone carrying this T cell receptor beta chain was seen a handful of times. The antigen remains undetermined. The sample is drawn from a study of T-cell memory formation after mild COVID-19. Study outcomes and limitations: Day 15 to 85 contracting clones showed balanced CD4/CD8; later expanders leaned CD4+.

TCRdb recomputed calls from the 5' RACE reads with MiXCR, one row per CDR3 protein. The table records about 430,000 distinct CDR3 sequences, roughly 18% of them present only once. Trimming removed 2 bases from V and 5 bases from J; junction bases left unmatched: 10. Germline loops: CDR1 MGHRA, CDR2 YSYEKL. The CDR3 consists of 16 residues. The chain uses TRBV4-1 and TRBJ2-5; the match to TRBD2 covers 8 bases. The source of this sequence is a man younger than 30 who had mild COVID-19 (a few samples of this study predate the infection). Cell type and time point are not known. The sample consisted of PBMCs or a T cell subset sorted from them (not recorded which). The CDR3 bases are TGCGCCAGCAGCCAACTCGGCGGGGGGTTGCAGGAGACCCAGTACTTC. It codes for CASSQLGGGLQETQYF.